These T cell receptor beta chains were read from a single sample in a study of T cell changes during pregnancy in multiple sclerosis. Profiled with immunoSEQ multiplex PCR; TCRdb holds only in-frame clones, not every one. The repertoire includes 30,000 to 45,000 clones, roughly 90% of them detected once, and around 0.41% sits in the top ten. Sequenced material: CD4+ T cells from peripheral blood mononuclear cells, taken in the third trimester of pregnancy. These receptors were obtained from a female donor with multiple sclerosis, enrolled in a pregnancy study. The CDR3 runs from the conserved cysteine through the conserved F or W. A D gene is named only where the DNA matches it firmly. Size is stated for part of the rows, as once, few or many counts, or as a class when the clone is expanded.

j_gene | abundance | v_gene | d_gene | CDR3nt | CDR3aa
TRBJ1-3 | . | TRBV14 | TRBD1 | TGTGCCAGCAGCCACAGGGGGCTAAGAAACACCATATATTTT | CASSHRGLRNTIYF
TRBJ1-1 | . | TRBV7-9 | . | TGTGCCAGCAGCTTAACAGGGTTGAACACTGAAGCTTTCTTT | CASSLTGLNTEAFF
TRBJ2-1 | . | TRBV6-1 | TRBD2 | TGTGCCAGCAGTGCCCCGGGGGGGAGTTCCTACAATGAGCAGTTCTTC | CASSAPGGSSYNEQFF
TRBJ2-3 | . | TRBV14 | TRBD1 | TGTGCCAGCAGCCAGGGACAGCCGACCACAGATACGCAGTATTTT | CASSQGQPTTDTQYF
TRBJ2-1 | once | TRBV7-2 | TRBD1 | TGTGCCAGCAGCTTGGGACAGTTACGCGTTGAGCAGTTCTTC | CASSLGQLRVEQFF
TRBJ2-7 | few | TRBV7-9 | TRBD2 | TGTGCCAGCAGCCCCCCCTGGACTAGCGGGATTACCTACGAGCAGTACTTC | CASSPPWTSGITYEQYF
TRBJ2-2 | . | TRBV15 | . | TGTGCCACCAGCAGAGATCTTGCGAACACCGGGGAGCTGTTTTTT | CATSRDLANTGELFF
TRBJ2-2 | . | TRBV19 | . | TGTGCCAGTAGCCCAGCCGGGACAAGGAACACCGGGGAGCTGTTTTTT | CASSPAGTRNTGELFF
TRBJ1-3 | . | TRBV18 | . | TGTGCCAGCTCACCACTCGACGGGGTCGCTGGAAACACCATATATTTT | CASSPLDGVAGNTIYF
TRBJ2-1 | . | TRBV4-1 | TRBD2 | TGCGCCAGCAGCCAAGAGAGGCGTTCTAGCGGGAGCTCCTACAATGAGCAGTTCTTC | CASSQERRSSGSSYNEQFF
TRBJ2-3 | . | TRBV9 | TRBD2 | TGTGCCAGCAGCGTAGCTGGAGCGGGAGGGCTTGAAGATACGCAGTATTTT | CASSVAGAGGLEDTQYF
TRBJ1-5 | . | TRBV7-2 | . | TGTGCCAGCAGCTCCAGGGGCAATCAGCCCCAGCATTTT | CASSSRGNQPQHF
TRBJ2-5 | . | TRBV30 | TRBD2 | TGTGCCTGGAGTGTGAATAGCGGGAGGGCCGGAGAGACCCAGTACTTC | CAWSVNSGRAGETQYF
TRBJ2-3 | . | TRBV2 | . | TGTGCCAGCAGACTCACCACCGGGGCAGATACGCAGTATTTT | CASRLTTGADTQYF
TRBJ2-1 | . | TRBV6-1 | TRBD1 | TGTGCCAGCAGTGACGGTGGCGGTGTAGGGGGCGCTTGGAATGAGCAGTTCTTC | CASSDGGGVGGAWNEQFF
TRBJ1-5 | . | TRBV25-1 | TRBD1 | TGTGCCAGCAGCACCACAGGGGCCGGACAGCCCCAGCATTTT | CASSTTGAGQPQHF
TRBJ2-1 | . | TRBV25-1 | . | TGTGCCAGCAGTGAATTGCGGGGCAGGGAGAATCACAATGAGCAGTTCTTC | CASSELRGRENHNEQFF
TRBJ2-3 | few | TRBV30 | . | TGTGCCTGGAGTCAAAGACAAACCCCGCAGTATTTT | CAWSQRQTPQYF
TRBJ2-1 | . | TRBV6-6 | TRBD2 | TGTGCCAGCAGTTCCAAAGGGGCGGGAGGTTCTTATGAGCAGTTCTTC | CASSSKGAGGSYEQFF
TRBJ2-5 | . | TRBV11-3 | . | TGTGCCAGCAGCTCAACAGGGTGGGAGACCCAGTACTTC | CASSSTGWETQYF
TRBJ1-1 | . | TRBV7-3 | . | TGTGCCAGCAGCTTGACACCGAACACTGAAGCTTTCTTT | CASSLTPNTEAFF
TRBJ2-7 | . | TRBV5-1 | TRBD1 | TGCGCCAGCAGCATAACAGAACAGGGGGTTAGGAGCTCCTACGAGCAGTACTTC | CASSITEQGVRSSYEQYF
TRBJ2-1 | . | TRBV4-2 | TRBD2 | TGTGCCAGCAGCCAAGATTTTAGCGGGAGCTCCTACAATGAGCAGTTCTTC | CASSQDFSGSSYNEQFF
TRBJ2-1 | . | TRBV7-3 | TRBD1 | TGTGCCAGCAGCCTGACCTTCAGGGGGAGCTCCTACAATGAGCAGTTCTTC | CASSLTFRGSSYNEQFF
TRBJ1-2 | once | TRBV6-6 | . | TGTGCCAGCGGGCGGACAAAAGATGGCTACACCTTC | CASGRTKDGYTF
TRBJ2-1 | . | TRBV18 | TRBD2 | TGTGCCAGCTCACCCCTAGCGGGGGGGGCCTACAATGAGCAGTTCTTC | CASSPLAGGAYNEQFF
TRBJ2-3 | . | TRBV5-1 | TRBD2 | TGCGCCAGCTACAGCCCGGGACTAGCGGGAGGGCTGTCTATCGGTACGCAGTATTTT | CASYSPGLAGGLSIGTQYF
TRBJ1-5 | . | TRBV30 | . | TGTGCCTGGAGTTCCCGTAGAGCTACAGGGAGCAATCAGCCCCAGCATTTT | CAWSSRRATGSNQPQHF
TRBJ2-7 | . | TRBV27 | TRBD2 | TGTGCCAGCCGCCCCCCCTTAGTAGCGGGAGGGGGCGAGCAGTACTTC | CASRPPLVAGGGEQYF
TRBJ2-2 | once | TRBV5-4 | . | TGTGCCAGCAGCTTGGGGACCGGGACTTTAAACACCGGGGAGCTGTTTTTT | CASSLGTGTLNTGELFF
TRBJ2-1 | . | TRBV2 | . | TGTGCCAGCAGTGAAGCGCTTCAGGGGTTGAATGAGCAGTTCTTC | CASSEALQGLNEQFF
TRBJ2-1 | . | TRBV7-9 | TRBD1 | TGTGCCAGCAGCACCCAGGGGGTGGCGAATGAGCAGTTCTTC | CASSTQGVANEQFF
TRBJ2-2 | . | TRBV25-1 | TRBD1 | TGTGCCAGCAGTGATTGGACAGGGGGCGATGGAAACACCGGGGAGCTGTTTTTT | CASSDWTGGDGNTGELFF
TRBJ2-7 | . | TRBV2 | . | TGTGCCAGCAGTGCCGGGAGTGACCCCTACGAGCAGTACTTC | CASSAGSDPYEQYF
TRBJ1-2 | . | TRBV28 | . | TGTGCCAGCAGTCCTAAAACAGGGAACTATGGCTACACCTTC | CASSPKTGNYGYTF
TRBJ1-1 | . | TRBV11-2 | TRBD1 | TGTGCCAGCAGCCAAGGGACAGACACTGAAGCTTTCTTT | CASSQGTDTEAFF
TRBJ1-1 | . | TRBV6-1 | . | TGTGCCAGCAGTGAAGCGCGGAACACTGAAGCTTTCTTT | CASSEARNTEAFF
TRBJ2-7 | . | TRBV7-8 | . | TGTGCCAGCAGCTTCGACAGAAACGAGCAGTACTTC | CASSFDRNEQYF
TRBJ2-1 | . | TRBV11-3 | TRBD2 | TGTGCCAGCAGCCCGGGAGGCTCCTACAATGAGCAGTTCTTC | CASSPGGSYNEQFF
TRBJ2-7 | . | TRBV7-3 | TRBD1 | TGTGCCAGCAGCCCGCAGGGGGCTGAATCCTACGAGCAGTACTTC | CASSPQGAESYEQYF
TRBJ1-2 | . | TRBV21-1 | . | TGTGCCAGCAGCAAAGAGTGGGACAGGGCGACCTATGGCTACACCTTC | CASSKEWDRATYGYTF
TRBJ2-6 | . | TRBV11-2 | TRBD1 | TGTGCCAGCAGCCCCAGCGGACAGGGGGGCTCTGGGGCCAACGTCCTGACTTTC | CASSPSGQGGSGANVLTF
TRBJ2-7 | . | TRBV11-2 | TRBD2 | TGTGCCAGCAGCCTCCGGATTGGAGCGGGAGGAGAGCAGTACTTC | CASSLRIGAGGEQYF
TRBJ2-1 | . | TRBV1 | . | TGCACCAGCAGCTATGGACTAAAATTCGGCAATGAGCAGTTCTTC | CTSSYGLKFGNEQFF
TRBJ2-1 | . | TRBV5-1 | . | TGCGCCAGCAGCCCAACAGGGTACGGCAATGAGCAGTTCTTC | CASSPTGYGNEQFF
TRBJ1-1 | once | TRBV29-1 | . | TGCAGCGCCGGCGGGATGAACACTGAAGCTTTCTTT | CSAGGMNTEAFF
TRBJ2-4 | . | TRBV30 | TRBD1 | TGTGCCTGGAGTCCCTCCCTCGACAGGGATATAGCCAAAAACATTCAGTACTTC | CAWSPSLDRDIAKNIQYF
TRBJ1-5 | . | TRBV7-9 | TRBD1 | TGTGCCAGCAGCCGGGACAGGGGGAGCAATCAGCCCCAGCATTTT | CASSRDRGSNQPQHF
TRBJ2-2 | . | TRBV5-1 | . | TGCGCCAGCAGGCCCCGTGACACGACCAGCCCCGGGGAGCTGTTTTTT | CASRPRDTTSPGELFF
TRBJ1-1 | . | TRBV30 | . | TGTGCCTGGAGTGTGGGGCATCCGAACACTGAAGCTTTCTTT | CAWSVGHPNTEAFF
TRBJ2-7 | . | TRBV6-6 | . | TGTGCCAGCAGTTACGGGGGTCGGGGGTACGAGCAGTACTTC | CASSYGGRGYEQYF
TRBJ2-7 | . | TRBV9 | . | TGTGCCAGCAGCGCACAGGGTTACGAGCAGTACTTC | CASSAQGYEQYF
TRBJ1-1 | . | TRBV15 | TRBD1 | TGTGCCACCAGGACTACAGGGGCTTTCGCTGAAGCTTTCTTT | CATRTTGAFAEAFF